This T cell receptor beta chain was captured in a study of shared clonotypes between healthy human individuals. Study-level background: Donors had three CD4 naive, three CD4 memory, two CD8 naive and one CD8 memory plate apiece.

For each subset, genomic DNA was distributed in equal portions over several immunoSEQ plates. This table comes from immunoSEQ multiplex PCR, and its TCRdb copy is limited to in-frame clones, with some not included. The sample holds 1.6 million or so clones, roughly 98.5% seen once. The sequenced material came from naive CD4+ T cells sorted from blood. Subset denoted: CD45RA+ positively selected. This receptor was obtained from a man aged 25 to 40 in good health.

DNA for the CDR3: TGTGCCAGCAGCTTACAACCCTTAAGCACAGATACGCAGTATTTT. It specifies CASSLQPLSTDTQYF. This chain links TRBV7-6 with TRBJ2-3, with D unclear. This CDR3 is built from 15 residues. Germline CDR1 reads SGHVS; CDR2 reads FNYEAQ. V lost 2 bases, J lost 0 bases, and 9 bases lay in between.